This T cell receptor (beta chain) was recorded in a study of blood T cell repertoires in COVID-19 (dated by TCRdb to 2020 to 2022). For the study in its entirety: The collaborator samples originated in the United States, Italy and Spain and spanned the acute and convalescent phases of COVID-19. The prospective study material was composed of cDNA or gDNA derived from T cells, B-cell-depleted T cells, or PBMCs. The dataset comprised deeply sampled blood TCRbeta repertoires from subjects exposed to, actively infected with, or recovered from COVID-19. Samples came from the ongoing ImmuneRACE study (first 160 participants) plus 1,254 subjects from 6 global collaborators. Where HLA class I and class II types were available, the types were taken from metadata supplied by the sample provider, not from assay-based typing. A de-identified subject ID, COVID-19 status, age in years and sex were almost always included in the sample metadata. The repertoires were released in a freely available public database intended as a resource for research on the immune response to SARS-CoV-2.

The paper's findings and limits, for the study overall: How much clinical and demographic metadata was included differed by source and by participant, and the metadata was provided uncurated.

Collaborating institutions collected whole blood in K2EDTA tubes following their own protocols. For TCRbeta analysis, collaborators shipped samples as frozen whole blood, isolated PBMCs, or DNA extracted from either of those sample types. CDR1 and CDR2, looked up from the germline V gene, are LGHNA and YNFKEQ. Trimming takes 0 bases from V and 4 bases from J, and the germline ends sit 4 bases apart. CDR3 length: 13 amino acids, cysteine to phenylalanine. Only CDR3 DNA is held: 39 bases, read in frame from base 1. This clone showed up just once. What this receptor recognizes is not known. Per-base quality was not reported, and no clone a single base away is much larger than it. The immunoSEQ Assay, a bias-controlled multiplex PCR, was used to amplify TCRbeta CDR3 regions from genomic DNA. Per the source publication's procedure: The number of nucleated cells in each sample was estimated by amplification of reference gene primers within the assay. To quantify the absolute abundance of each unique TCRbeta CDR3 rearrangement, sequence reads were collapsed and filtered. Productive Simpson clonality was computed per sample as the square root of Simpson's diversity index over productive rearrangements. TCRdb took this table from immuneACCESS and kept in-frame rearrangements with V and J called. Such tables lack part of the clones; where checked against another copy, unresolved V genes explain under half of the gap, and the rest is unexplained. That table furnishes V, J and clone size, whereas the DNA furnished D and trimming. Present in this sample are about 220,000 clones, 82% of which were seen just once. The ten top clones hold 3.6% of the sample.

The sequenced sample consisted of peripheral blood. The receptor was isolated from an elderly woman with acute or convalescent COVID-19. The chain is made from TRBV4-2 and TRBJ2-1; the D gene is unclear. The DNA reads TGTGCCAGCAGCCAAGACTTATACAATGAGCAGTTCTTC. Its amino acids are CASSQDLYNEQFF.